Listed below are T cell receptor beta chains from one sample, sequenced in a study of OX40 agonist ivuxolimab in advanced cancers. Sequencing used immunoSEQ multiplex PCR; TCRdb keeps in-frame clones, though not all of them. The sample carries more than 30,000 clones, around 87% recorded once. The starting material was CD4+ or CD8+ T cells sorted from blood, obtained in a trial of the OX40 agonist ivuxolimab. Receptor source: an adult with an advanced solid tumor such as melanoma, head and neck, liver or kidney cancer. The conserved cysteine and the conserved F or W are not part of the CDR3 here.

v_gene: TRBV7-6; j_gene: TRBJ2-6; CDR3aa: ASSSLTRGGNSGANVLT
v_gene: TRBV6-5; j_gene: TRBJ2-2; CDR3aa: ASSYSLGGDTGELF
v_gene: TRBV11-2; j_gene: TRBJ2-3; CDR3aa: ASSLTAGATDTQY
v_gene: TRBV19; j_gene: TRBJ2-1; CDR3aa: ASSEGLRANEQF
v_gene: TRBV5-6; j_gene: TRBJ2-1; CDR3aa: ASSFTLGKQF
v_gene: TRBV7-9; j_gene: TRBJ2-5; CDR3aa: ASSLGRQGGETQY
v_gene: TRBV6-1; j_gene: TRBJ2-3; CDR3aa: ASFRTGGRSDTQY
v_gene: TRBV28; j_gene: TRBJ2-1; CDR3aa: ASSLGLPYNEQF
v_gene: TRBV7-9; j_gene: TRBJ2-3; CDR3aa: ASSLALDRGLGDTQY
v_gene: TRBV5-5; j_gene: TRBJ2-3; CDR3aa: ASSLVAGAIDTQY
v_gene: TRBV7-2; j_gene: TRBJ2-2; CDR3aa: ASSIQGTGELF
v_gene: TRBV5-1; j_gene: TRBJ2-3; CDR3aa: ASSLRTSGITTDTQY
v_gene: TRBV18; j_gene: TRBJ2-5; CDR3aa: ASSLGTTETQY
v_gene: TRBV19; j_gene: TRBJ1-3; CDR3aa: ASSIGHLSGNTIY
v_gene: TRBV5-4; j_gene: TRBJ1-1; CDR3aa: ASSSPMGNTEAF
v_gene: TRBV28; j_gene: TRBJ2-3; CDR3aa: ASSLLHRSLSTQY
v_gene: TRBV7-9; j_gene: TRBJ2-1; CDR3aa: ASSLGAGKVNEQF